This T cell receptor (beta chain) was found in a study of blood T cell repertoires in COVID-19. As processed by the authors: Quantification of nucleated cells was approximated via reference gene primer amplification. Here immunoSEQ multiplex PCR was the method, and the copy in TCRdb shows in-frame clones only, minus some. V, J and clone size derive from that table, while D and trimming were established from the DNA sequence. The repertoire consists of under 130,000 clones, with around 82% occurring once and the leading ten covering roughly 13%. V was pared by 2 bases and J by 2 bases, with 3 bases of the junction left unmatched. Germline V gene data show CDR1 as ENHRY and CDR2 as SYGVKD. CDR3 size: 15 residues.

Sequenced sample: peripheral blood. This TCR came from a human donor in a cohort sampled during active or convalescent COVID-19. The chain joins TRBV10-3 to TRBJ2-3; 8 bases match TRBD1. CDR3 sequence (DNA): TGTGCCATCAGTGAGGGCAGGGGGCACACAGATACGCAGTATTTT. Translated, it gives CAISEGRGHTDTQYF.